This T cell receptor beta chain was identified during a study of cytomegalovirus exposure and HLA in healthy donors. General study points: Cytomegalovirus-associated status was assigned to 164 TCR beta chains. High specificity and sensitivity for cytomegalovirus status were reported for the classifier.

Data came from immunoSEQ multiplex PCR; TCRdb stores just in-frame clones and leaves some out. The data contain some 140,000 clones, 70% to 85% of them singletons. The CDR3 runs to 15 residues. Looked up from germline, CDR1 is SGHRS and CDR2 is YFSETQ. V was pared by 4 bases and J by 2 bases, with 6 bases of the junction left unmatched. As for this clone: Antigen specificity is unknown.

The origin of this receptor is a man in his thirties or forties in good health and CMV-seropositive. The sequenced sample consisted of PBMCs. The J gene is TRBJ2-5, the V gene TRBV5-1; 9 bases are shared with TRBD2. CDR3: CASSLGTSQQETQYF. DNA for the CDR3: TGCGCCAGCAGCCTCGGGACTAGCCAACAAGAGACCCAGTACTTC.